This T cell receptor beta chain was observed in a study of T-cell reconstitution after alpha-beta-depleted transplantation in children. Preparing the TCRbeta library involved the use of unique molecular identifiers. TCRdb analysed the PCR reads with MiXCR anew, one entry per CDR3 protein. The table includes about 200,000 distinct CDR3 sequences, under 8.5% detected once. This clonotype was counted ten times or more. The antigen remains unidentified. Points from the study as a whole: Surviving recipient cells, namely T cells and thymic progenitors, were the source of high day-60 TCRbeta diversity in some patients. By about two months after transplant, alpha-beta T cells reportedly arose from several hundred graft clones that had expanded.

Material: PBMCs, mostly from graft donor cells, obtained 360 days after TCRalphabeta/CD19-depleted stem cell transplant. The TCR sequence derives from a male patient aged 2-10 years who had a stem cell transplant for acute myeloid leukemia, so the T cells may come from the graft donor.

CDR3 nucleotides: TGTGCCAGTACCGAGGGGGACCTCTACGAGCAGTACTTC. It translates to CASTEGDLYEQYF. The chain recombines TRBV19 with TRBJ2-7, with a possible D match to TRBD1 (6 bases). CDR3 length equals 13 residues. The V end was cut by 7 bases, the J end by 3 bases, with 13 bases between. The germline V gene encodes CDR1 LNHDA and CDR2 SQIVND (reference sequence).